Presented here are 29 T cell receptor beta chains from one specimen sequenced in a study of technical replicates of blood from four donors. Assay used: immunoSEQ multiplex PCR; TCRdb lists only in-frame clones, some missing. The data show more than 60,000 clones, just under 95% seen once. The sample was T cells isolated from PBMCs. Receptors were obtained from a human donor in good health.

This chain connects TRBV7-9 to TRBJ1-5; 8 nucleotides line up with TRBD1. V was clipped by 0 bases and J by 9 bases; unmatched bases: 13. Per germline, CDR1 SEHNR and CDR2 FQNEAQ (reference sequence). The CDR3 loop spans 17 amino acids. CDR3 in DNA: TGTGCCAGCAGCTTAGCGTGGGACAGGTCCACGGAGGGGCCCCAGCATTTT. It encodes CASSLAWDRSTEGPQHF. Together with reference TRBV7-9 and TRBJ1-5, the CDR3 gives the full variable domain: DTGVSQNPRHKITKRGQNVTFRCDPISEHNRLYWYRQTLGQGPEFLTYFQNEAQLEKSRLLSDRFSAERPKGSFSTLEIQRTEQGDSAMYLCASSLAWDRSTEGPQHFGDGTRLSIL.

The chain has TRBV7-2 and TRBJ2-7, with a tentative D call TRBD1 (5 bases). The germline V and J ends were trimmed by 3 bases and 2 bases, with 14 bases remaining between them. This CDR3 contains 15 residues. Germline V CDR1 and CDR2: SGHTA, FQGNSA. CDR3 in DNA: TGTGCCAGCAGCTTGTGGTACGAAGGGGCCTACGAGCAGTACTTC. Protein: CASSLWYEGAYEQYF. Based on the CDR3 plus reference TRBV7-2 and TRBJ2-7, the full variable domain is GAGVSQSPSNKVTEKGKDVELRCDPISGHTALYWYRQSLGQGLEFLIYFQGNSAPDKSGLPSDRFSAERTGGSVSTLTIQRTQQEDSAVYLCASSLWYEGAYEQYFGPGTRLTVT.

The chain employs TRBV28 and TRBJ1-1; TRBD1 might be the D (6 bases). Germline lookup yields CDR1 MDHEN and CDR2 SYDVKM. Trimming left V 6 bases short and J 0 bases short, with 11 bases between. This CDR3 is built from 14 residues. The DNA for the CDR3 is TGTGCCAGCAGGAGGACAGCAATGAACACTGAAGCTTTCTTT. Amino acids: CASRRTAMNTEAFF.

This chain joins TRBV6-6 and TRBJ1-3; D perhaps matches TRBD1 (5 bases). The CDR3 runs to 14 residues. Germline-derived CDR1 and CDR2 are MNHNY and SVGAGI (reference sequence). V gave up 2 bases and J gave up 3 bases, with 8 bases separating them. CDR3 sequence reads: CASSYRDSGNTIYF. The CDR3 nucleotides read TGTGCCAGCAGTTACCGCGACAGTGGAAACACCATATATTTT.

The J gene is TRBJ2-4, the V gene TRBV2; the D gene is possibly TRBD1 (5 bases). The germline V and J ends were trimmed by 5 bases and 7 bases, with 12 bases remaining between them. The CDR3 is made up of 13 amino acids. From germline, CDR1 is SNHLY and CDR2 FYNNEI. Here the CDR3 DNA reads TGTGCCAGCAGTTCTGGGGCGCGGAACATTCAGTACTTC. Amino acid sequence: CASSSGARNIQYF. The variable domain in full, with the rest retrieved from reference TRBV2 and TRBJ2-4, is EPEVTQTPSHQVTQMGQEVILRCVPISNHLYFYWYRQILGQKVEFLVSFYNNEISEKSEIFDDQFSVERPDGSNFTLKIRSTKLEDSAMYFCASSSGARNIQYFGAGTRLSVL.

This chain uses TRBV7-9 with TRBJ2-1; 12 bases align to TRBD2. This CDR3 is built from 14 residues. Germline V gene data show CDR1 as SEHNR and CDR2 as FQNEAQ (reference sequence). V lost 6 bases to trimming and J lost 9 bases; unmatched junction nucleotides: 6. The CDR3 sequence is CASRIGLAGSEQFF. The CDR3 region has the DNA TGTGCCAGCAGAATAGGACTAGCGGGAAGTGAGCAGTTCTTC.

In DNA, the CDR3 is TGTGCCAGCAGCTGGCTAGCGGGCCCAACTTTTAGCGAGCAGTACTTC. This translates into CASSWLAGPTFSEQYF. The chain is built from TRBV9 and TRBJ2-7; 8 bases line up with TRBD2. CDR1 SGDLS and CDR2 YYNGEE come from the germline V gene. The CDR3 length is 16 residues. V dropped 4 bases and J dropped 6; count of bases not matched to a gene: 15.

V gene TRBV5-4 combines with J gene TRBJ2-7, with 12 positions matching TRBD2. The CDR3 runs to 15 residues. The germline V gene encodes CDR1 SGHNT and CDR2 YYREEE (reference sequence). V dropped 4 bases and J dropped 6; count of bases not matched to a gene: 8. CDR3: CASSGTSGRPLEQYF. CDR3 bases: TGTGCCAGCAGCGGTACTAGCGGGAGGCCTCTCGAGCAGTACTTC. Using reference TRBV5-4 and TRBJ2-7 for the parts outside the CDR3, the full variable domain is ETGVTQSPTHLIKTRGQQVTLRCSSQSGHNTVSWYQQALGQGPQFIFQYYREEENGRGNFPPRFSGLQFPNYSSELNVNALELDDSALYLCASSGTSGRPLEQYFGPGTRLTVT.

This chain joins TRBV7-9 and TRBJ2-3; D is perhaps TRBD2 (6 bases). The CDR3 length is 15 residues. V lost 2 bases and J lost 6, with 15 bases in between. Per germline, CDR1 SEHNR and CDR2 FQNEAQ (reference sequence). CDR3 protein: CASSLLSRTIDTQYF. In DNA, the CDR3 is TGTGCCAGCAGCTTATTATCCCGGACTATCGATACGCAGTATTTT.

J is TRBJ1-1 and V is TRBV11-2; D gene uncertain. The CDR3 is made up of 13 amino acids. Germline loops: CDR1 SGHAT, CDR2 FQNNGV. Between the trimmed V and J ends, which lost 1 base and 7 bases, there was a span of 10 bases. The CDR3 DNA follows: TGTGCCAGCAGCTTAGCTGCAGTTCTTGAAGCTTTCTTT. As protein: CASSLAAVLEAFF.

The rearrangement joins TRBV9 to TRBJ2-5; 8 bases map to TRBD2. V lost 0 bases, J lost 1 base, and 5 bases stayed unmatched. Germline CDR1 reads SGDLS; CDR2 reads YYNGEE. CDR3 size: 16 residues. CDR3 region: CASSVGDTSGQETQYF. CDR3 DNA: TGTGCCAGCAGCGTAGGAGACACTAGCGGCCAAGAGACCCAGTACTTC.

This clone was observed a few times. The genes are TRBV6-5 and TRBJ1-5; 10 bases match TRBD1. The germline gives CDR1 MNHEY, CDR2 SVGAGI. The CDR3 has 15 amino acids. The junction had 6 bases not matched to a gene; V was cut back by 5 bases and J by 5 bases. CDR3 nucleotides: TGTGCCAGCAGTGCTACGGGACAGGGGTATCAGCCCCAGCATTTT. As protein: CASSATGQGYQPQHF.

For the CDR3, the DNA is TGTGCCAGCAGAGGGGGCAGTGGCTACACCTTC. Protein product: CASRGGSGYTF. This chain connects TRBV6-5 to TRBJ1-2, with 7 positions matching TRBD1. Germline V lookup: CDR1 MNHEY, CDR2 SVGAGI. V trimming: 6 bases; J trimming: 7 bases; junction bases outside the gene matches: 2. The CDR3 covers 11 residues.

The chain carries TRBV11-2 and TRBJ2-7; no reliable D call. Germline V gene sequence: CDR1 SGHAT, CDR2 FQNNGV. Trimming shortened V by 3 bases and J by 6 bases, and 12 bases separated the two germline ends. The CDR3 sequence is 13 residues long. The CDR3 sequence: CASSFLEIGEQYF. Here the CDR3 DNA reads TGTGCCAGCAGCTTTCTAGAAATCGGCGAGCAGTACTTC. Supplemented by reference TRBV11-2 and TRBJ2-7, the full variable domain reads EAGVAQSPRYKIIEKRQSVAFWCNPISGHATLYWYQQILGQGPKLLIQFQNNGVVDDSQLPKDRFSAERLKGVDSTLKIQPAKLEDSAVYLCASSFLEIGEQYFGPGTRLTVT.

This chain connects TRBV2 to TRBJ1-3; 10 positions agree with TRBD1. Germline CDR1 and CDR2: SNHLY and FYNNEI. CDR3 size: 14 residues. J was trimmed by 2 bases and V by 6 bases; bases with no gene match: 1. DNA for the CDR3: TGTGCCAGCAGCGGGACAGGGGCTGGAAACACCATATATTTT. It is translated as CASSGTGAGNTIYF.

This clone showed up just once. This chain links TRBV6-5 with TRBJ2-7; TRBD2 matches 14 bases. The CDR3 is made up of 15 amino acids. Germline-derived CDR1 and CDR2 are MNHEY and SVGAGI. The trim removed 2 bases at V and 7 bases at J, leaving 4 bases unmatched. The CDR3: CASSYMGLAGEEQYF. CDR3 DNA: TGTGCCAGCAGTTACATGGGACTAGCGGGAGAGGAGCAGTACTTC.

This chain links TRBV29-1 with TRBJ1-1; TRBD1 is a possible D gene (5 bases). The V end lost 6 bases, the J end lost 1 base, and 9 bases lay between the germline ends. The length of the CDR3 is 12 residues. Germline-derived CDR1 and CDR2 are SQVTM and ANQGSEA. The CDR3 spells CSVFQGNTEAFF. DNA of the CDR3: TGCAGCGTATTTCAGGGGAACACTGAAGCTTTCTTT.

Comments on this clone: This CDR3 is also generated by other DNA sequences in the sample. The chain combines TRBV7-9 with TRBJ2-7; the match to TRBD2 covers 7 bases. Trimming at V came to 5 bases and at J to 3 bases, leaving 4 bases not matched to a gene. Per germline, CDR1 SEHNR and CDR2 FQNEAQ (reference sequence). CDR3 length: 13 amino acids. CDR3 in amino acids: CASSRREDYEQYF. CDR3 bases: TGTGCCAGCAGCCGACGGGAGGACTACGAGCAGTACTTC.

The gene calls are TRBV7-9 and TRBJ2-1, with 9 bases identical to TRBD2. The CDR3 has 17 amino acids. Germline-derived CDR1 and CDR2 are SEHNR and FQNEAQ (reference sequence). Trimming cost V 3 bases and J 4 bases; bases outside gene matches: 10. Here the CDR3 DNA reads TGTGCCAGCAGCTTTATTTCGGCTAGCGGGACGTACAATGAGCAGTTCTTC. Translated, it gives CASSFISASGTYNEQFF. The whole variable domain, remainder taken from reference TRBV7-9 and TRBJ2-1, is DTGVSQNPRHKITKRGQNVTFRCDPISEHNRLYWYRQTLGQGPEFLTYFQNEAQLEKSRLLSDRFSAERPKGSFSTLEIQRTEQGDSAMYLCASSFISASGTYNEQFFGPGTRLTVL.

The chain combines TRBV19 with TRBJ2-6, with a weak D call TRBD1 (5 bases). The length of the CDR3 is 15 residues. V was shortened by 3 bases and J by 0 bases, with 6 bases between the two germline ends. CDR1 is LNHDA, CDR2 SQIVND, per germline (reference sequence). The CDR3 DNA is TGTGCCAGTAGTATGCAGGGCTCTGGGGCCAACGTCCTGACTTTC. It yields the protein CASSMQGSGANVLTF. The full variable domain, rest sourced from reference TRBV19 and TRBJ2-6, is DGGITQSPKYLFRKEGQNVTLSCEQNLNHDAMYWYRQDPGQGLRLIYYSQIVNDFQKGDIAEGYSVSREKKESFPLTVTSAQKNPTAFYLCASSMQGSGANVLTFGAGSRLTVL.

This clone has a handful of counts. The chain employs TRBV30 and TRBJ2-7; maybe TRBD1 (6 bases). Germline V gene sequence: CDR1 GTSNPN, CDR2 SVGIG (reference sequence). This CDR3 region has 12 residues. V was cut by 3 bases and J by 6 bases, with 12 bases left in between. The chain's CDR3 is CAWRLQGSEQYF. The DNA of the CDR3 is TGTGCCTGGAGACTTCAGGGGTCCGAGCAGTACTTC. The full variable domain, rest sourced from reference TRBV30 and TRBJ2-7, is SQTIHQWPATLVQPVGSPLSLECTVEGTSNPNLYWYRQAAGRGLQLLFYSVGIGQISSEVPQNLSASRPQDRQFILSSKKLLLSDSGFYLCAWRLQGSEQYFGPGTRLTVT.

The chain links TRBV10-3 to TRBJ2-7; 9 positions agree with TRBD1. Germline lookup yields CDR1 ENHRY and CDR2 SYGVKD. The CDR3 extends over 14 amino acids. V shed 9 bases, J shed 6 bases, and the junction held 12 bases outside the gene matches. CDR3 in amino acids: CAILDGQGKGEQYF. CDR3 nucleotides: TGTGCCATACTAGACGGACAGGGGAAGGGCGAGCAGTACTTC.

This clone came up once. J is TRBJ1-1 and V is TRBV9; a weak D match, TRBD1 (6 bases). The CDR3 is made up of 14 amino acids. In germline, CDR1 is SGDLS, CDR2 YYNGEE. Trimming pared 3 bases from V and 5 bases from J, leaving 14 bases between. The CDR3 protein is CASSEQGEGTEAFF. The DNA of the CDR3 is TGTGCCAGCAGCGAACAGGGCGAGGGAACTGAAGCTTTCTTT.

The V and J genes are TRBV7-2 and TRBJ2-7, with D possibly being TRBD2 (5 bases). The germline V gene encodes CDR1 SGHTA and CDR2 FQGNSA. With 1 base removed from V and 0 bases from J, the gap between germline ends came to 10 bases. This CDR3 has 15 amino acids. The CDR3, as DNA: TGTGCCAGCAGCTTAGGGCGGGCGTACTCCTACGAGCAGTACTTC. Protein product: CASSLGRAYSYEQYF. Based on the CDR3 plus reference TRBV7-2 and TRBJ2-7, the full variable domain is GAGVSQSPSNKVTEKGKDVELRCDPISGHTALYWYRQSLGQGLEFLIYFQGNSAPDKSGLPSDRFSAERTGGSVSTLTIQRTQQEDSAVYLCASSLGRAYSYEQYFGPGTRLTVT.

The J gene is TRBJ2-1, the V gene TRBV5-1; 10 bases line up with TRBD1. This CDR3 contains 16 residues. Germline V gives CDR1 SGHRS, CDR2 YFSETQ. The V gene end was trimmed by 0 bases and the J gene end by 2 bases; junction bases not matched to a gene: 2. For the CDR3, the DNA is TGCGCCAGCAGCTTGGGGGACAGGGGTACCTACAATGAGCAGTTCTTC. Translated, it gives CASSLGDRGTYNEQFF.

The rearrangement joins TRBV9 to TRBJ2-3; D might be TRBD1 (5 bases). This CDR3 region has 15 residues. The germline CDR1 and CDR2 sequences are SGDLS and YYNGEE. The V gene lost 0 bases and the J gene lost 2 bases, with 10 bases spanning the gap. The CDR3 sequence is CASSVGLTVTDTQYF. The CDR3 DNA follows: TGTGCCAGCAGCGTAGGGTTGACAGTCACAGATACGCAGTATTTT.

This chain connects TRBV7-3 to TRBJ2-3, with D possibly matching TRBD2 (5 bases). Germline CDR1 SGHTA, CDR2 FQGTGA. This CDR3 comprises 15 residues. V shed 5 bases and J shed 1 base, with 13 bases lying between them. The CDR3 sequence is CASSVSGGRTDTQYF. CDR3 DNA: TGTGCCAGCAGCGTCAGCGGCGGGCGCACAGATACGCAGTATTTT.

CDR3 residues: CASSLTPGQAISGNTIYF. CDR3 sequence (DNA): TGTGCCAGCAGCTTAACCCCGGGACAGGCGATCTCTGGAAACACCATATATTTT. The chain couples TRBV7-6 to TRBJ1-3, with 8 bases aligning to TRBD1. CDR1 is SGHVS and CDR2 is FNYEAQ in the germline V gene. The CDR3 length is 18 residues. V lost 2 bases, J lost 0 bases, and 9 bases stayed unmatched.

This rearrangement joins TRBV19 to TRBJ2-7; weak D call: TRBD2 (5 bases). Germline V gene data show CDR1 as LNHDA and CDR2 as SQIVND (reference sequence). V lost 2 bases to trimming and J lost 0 bases, with 11 bases between them. This CDR3 is 15 amino acids long. CDR3 DNA: TGTGCCAGTAGTATATTGAGCGCGGGCTCCTACGAGCAGTACTTC. Amino acids: CASSILSAGSYEQYF.